What follows are 14 T cell receptor beta chains derived from one specimen sequenced in a study of control samples from healthy donors and cancer patients. Produced via immunoSEQ multiplex PCR; TCRdb's table is partial and in-frame only. The sample contains roughly 100,000 clones, roughly 90% of which appear only once. Sample: PBMCs. The receptors derive from a man aged 60-69 years with lung cancer.

The V call is TRBV20-1, the J call TRBJ1-4; 9 bases align to TRBD1. Germline values: CDR1 DFQATT, CDR2 SNEGSKA (reference sequence). Unmatched junction bases numbered 7, after V lost 3 bases and J lost 5 bases. This CDR3 has 15 residues. CDR3 sequence: CSASNPGQGNEKLFF. The CDR3 coding sequence is TGCAGTGCTAGTAACCCGGGACAGGGAAATGAAAAACTGTTTTTT.

V usage is TRBV30 and J usage is TRBJ2-5, with 7 positions matching TRBD2. In germline, CDR1 is GTSNPN, CDR2 SVGIG (reference sequence). V trimming: 4 bases; J trimming: 7 bases; junction bases outside the gene matches: 15. The CDR3 length is 15 residues. The CDR3 nucleotides are TGTGCCTGGAAAGACTGGGCGGCTAGCGGAGGGACCCAGTACTTC. Translation gives CAWKDWAASGGTQYF.

This clone came up once. The chain uses TRBV3-1 (or the pseudogene TRBV3-2) and TRBJ2-1; 7 nucleotides agree with TRBD2. The length of the CDR3 is 13 residues. Germline-derived CDR1 and CDR2 are LGHDT and YNNKEL (reference sequence). V gave up 1 base and J gave up 8 bases; unmatched junction bases: 2. CDR3 residues: CASSQAGGDEQFF. CDR3 sequence (DNA): TGTGCCAGCAGCCAAGCGGGGGGTGATGAGCAGTTCTTC.

The genes are TRBV30 and TRBJ2-1, with 11 bases aligning to TRBD2. Trimming at V came to 2 bases and at J to 7 bases, leaving 4 bases not matched to a gene. The CDR3 runs 14 residues. Germline loops: CDR1 GTSNPN, CDR2 SVGIG (reference sequence). In DNA, the CDR3 is TGTGCCTGGAGTCTAGCGGGGGGCAGGAATGAGCAGTTCTTC. Protein sequence: CAWSLAGGRNEQFF.

The chain links TRBV25-1 to TRBJ1-1; TRBD1 is a possible D gene (5 bases). Germline-derived CDR1 and CDR2 are MGHDK and SYGVNS. The V and J ends lost 7 bases and 2 bases respectively, with 17 bases between them. The CDR3 is 15 residues long. The CDR3, as DNA: TGTGCCAGCACCGAACGGGCAGGGATCAACACTGAAGCTTTCTTT. As protein: CASTERAGINTEAFF.

This chain uses TRBV5-6 with TRBJ2-3, with 9 bases lining up with TRBD1. Trimming removed 0 bases from V and 13 bases from J; junction bases left unmatched: 6. Per germline, CDR1 SGHDT and CDR2 YYEEEE. The CDR3 spans 13 residues. In DNA form, the CDR3 reads TGTGCCAGCAGCTTGGGGGACAGGGCTGAGAAGTATTTT. Its protein is CASSLGDRAEKYF.

The V call is TRBV24-1, the J call TRBJ2-5; D possibly corresponds to TRBD2 (5 bases). This CDR3 has 15 residues. Germline-derived CDR1 and CDR2 are KGHDR and SFDVKD. V lost 4 bases and J lost 5, with 16 bases in between. The CDR3 spells CATSDRNARRETQYF. The CDR3 DNA follows: TGTGCCACCAGTGACCGGAACGCGAGGAGGGAGACCCAGTACTTC.

The V and J genes are TRBV5-5 and TRBJ1-5, with D hard to call. Germline-derived CDR1 and CDR2 are SGHKS and YYEKEE (reference sequence). Trimming shortened V by 3 bases and J by 0 bases, and 7 bases separated the two germline ends. This CDR3 region has 14 residues. The CDR3 spells CASSSSYSNQPQHF. The CDR3 DNA reads TGTGCCAGCAGCTCTTCTTATAGCAATCAGCCCCAGCATTTT.

The chain links TRBV4-2 to TRBJ1-4, with D uncertain. Trimming cost V 1 base and J 0 bases, with 12 bases left between them. CDR3 length: 17 residues. Germline lookup yields CDR1 LGHNA and CDR2 YNFKEQ. CDR3 DNA: TGTGCCAGCAGCCAAGTGGGAGCGGGTGCAACTAATGAAAAACTGTTTTTT. Its translation: CASSQVGAGATNEKLFF.

The rearrangement joins TRBV29-1 to TRBJ1-3, with no clear D. V dropped 4 bases and J dropped 4 bases, with 11 bases sitting between them. The CDR3 has 13 residues. In germline, CDR1 is SQVTM, CDR2 ANQGSEA. Here the CDR3 DNA reads TGCAGCGTTGTGTCGGGAGTGGGAAACACCATATATTTT. Protein product: CSVVSGVGNTIYF.

This clone was counted a single time. This chain uses TRBV6-5 with TRBJ2-3; no clear D. The CDR3 extends over 15 amino acids. CDR1 and CDR2 (germline): MNHEY, SVGAGI. V was cut by 0 bases and J by 2 bases, with 9 bases left in between. The CDR3 reads CASSYSIQPTDTQYF. Written as DNA, the CDR3 is TGTGCCAGCAGTTACTCGATACAGCCCACAGATACGCAGTATTTT.

This chain connects TRBV2 to TRBJ2-2; TRBD2 is a possible D gene (5 bases). This CDR3 is built from 16 residues. Germline V CDR1 and CDR2: SNHLY, FYNNEI. Trimming shortened V by 2 bases and J by 1 base, and 11 bases separated the two germline ends. The CDR3 region is CASSERGLQNTGELFF. The CDR3, as DNA: TGTGCCAGCAGTGAACGAGGGCTACAGAACACCGGGGAGCTGTTTTTT.

The chain recombines TRBV5-1 with TRBJ2-2, with 7 positions matching TRBD1. The CDR3 has 16 amino acids. CDR1 SGHRS and CDR2 YFSETQ come from the germline V gene. V lost 2 bases to trimming and J lost 3 bases; unmatched junction nucleotides: 7. DNA of the CDR3: TGCGCCAGCAGCTTCTCCGGGACAGTGCACACCGGGGAGCTGTTTTTT. It yields the protein CASSFSGTVHTGELFF. Together with reference TRBV5-1 and TRBJ2-2, the CDR3 gives the full variable domain: KAGVTQTPRYLIKTRGQQVTLSCSPISGHRSVSWYQQTPGQGLQFLFEYFSETQRNKGNFPGRFSGRQFSNSRSEMNVSTLELGDSALYLCASSFSGTVHTGELFFGEGSRLTVL.

The V call is TRBV5-6, the J call TRBJ1-6; D unclear. CDR1 is SGHDT, CDR2 YYEEEE, per germline. V was cut by 0 bases and J by 11 bases, with 6 bases left in between. CDR3 length: 12 residues. The CDR3 protein is CASSLARTPLHF. CDR3 in DNA: TGTGCCAGCAGCTTGGCACGGACACCCCTCCACTTT.